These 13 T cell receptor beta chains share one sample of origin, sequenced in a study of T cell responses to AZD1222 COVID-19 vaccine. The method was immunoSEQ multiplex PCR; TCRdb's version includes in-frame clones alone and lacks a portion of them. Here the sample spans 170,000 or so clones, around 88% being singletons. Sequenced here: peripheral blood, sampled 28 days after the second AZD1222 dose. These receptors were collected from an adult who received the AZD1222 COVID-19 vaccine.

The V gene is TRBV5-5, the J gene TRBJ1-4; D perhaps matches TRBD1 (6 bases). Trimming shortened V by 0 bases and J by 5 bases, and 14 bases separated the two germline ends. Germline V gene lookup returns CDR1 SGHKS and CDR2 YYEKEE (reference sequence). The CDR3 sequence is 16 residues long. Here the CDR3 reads CASSLVSGTQNEKLFF. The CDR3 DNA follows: TGTGCCAGCAGCTTGGTGTCGGGGACACAAAATGAAAAACTGTTTTTT.

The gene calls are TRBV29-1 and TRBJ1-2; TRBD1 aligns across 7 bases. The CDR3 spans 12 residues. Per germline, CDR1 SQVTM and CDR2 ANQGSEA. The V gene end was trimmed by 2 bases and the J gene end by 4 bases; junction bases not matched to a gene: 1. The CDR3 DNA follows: TGCAGCGTTGAACAGGGGGGCTATGGCTACACCTTC. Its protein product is CSVEQGGYGYTF.

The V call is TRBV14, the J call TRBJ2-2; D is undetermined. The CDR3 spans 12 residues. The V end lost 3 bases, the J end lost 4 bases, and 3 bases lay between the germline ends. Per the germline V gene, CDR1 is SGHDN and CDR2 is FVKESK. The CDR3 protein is CASSHPTGELFF. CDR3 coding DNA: TGTGCCAGCAGCCACCCCACCGGGGAGCTGTTTTTT.

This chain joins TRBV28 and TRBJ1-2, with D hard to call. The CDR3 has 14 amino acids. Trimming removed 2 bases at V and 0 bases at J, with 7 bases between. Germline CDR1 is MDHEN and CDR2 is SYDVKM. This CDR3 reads CASSLQRTNYGYTF. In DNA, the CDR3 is TGTGCCAGCAGTTTACAGAGGACTAACTATGGCTACACCTTC.

The CDR3 coding sequence is TGTGCCAGCAGCTCCGGACAGGGGGGGCTTAACACTGAAGCTTTCTTT. It specifies CASSSGQGGLNTEAFF. This chain connects TRBV7-2 to TRBJ1-1; 10 positions match TRBD1. Per germline, CDR1 SGHTA and CDR2 FQGNSA. J was trimmed by 2 bases and V by 4 bases; bases with no gene match: 7. The CDR3 is 16 residues long.

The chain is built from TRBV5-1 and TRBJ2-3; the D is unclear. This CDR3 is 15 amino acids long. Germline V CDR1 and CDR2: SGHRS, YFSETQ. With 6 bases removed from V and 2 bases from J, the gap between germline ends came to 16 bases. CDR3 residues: CASTSGGHLTDTQYF. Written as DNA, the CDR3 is TGCGCCAGCACCTCCGGTGGGCACCTCACAGATACGCAGTATTTT.

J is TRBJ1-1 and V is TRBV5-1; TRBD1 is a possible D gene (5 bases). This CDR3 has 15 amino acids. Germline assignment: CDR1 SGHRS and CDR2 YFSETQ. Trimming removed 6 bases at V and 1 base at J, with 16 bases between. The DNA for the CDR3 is TGCGCCAGCACCCTGGGGGAGGGAGGGAACACTGAAGCTTTCTTT. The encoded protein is CASTLGEGGNTEAFF.

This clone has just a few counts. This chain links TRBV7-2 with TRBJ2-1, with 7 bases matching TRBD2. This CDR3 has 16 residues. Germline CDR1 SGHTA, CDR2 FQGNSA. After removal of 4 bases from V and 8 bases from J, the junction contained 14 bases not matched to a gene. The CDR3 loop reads CASSSLGEGRVDEQFF. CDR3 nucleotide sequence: TGTGCCAGCAGCTCCCTGGGGGAGGGTCGGGTGGATGAGCAGTTCTTC.

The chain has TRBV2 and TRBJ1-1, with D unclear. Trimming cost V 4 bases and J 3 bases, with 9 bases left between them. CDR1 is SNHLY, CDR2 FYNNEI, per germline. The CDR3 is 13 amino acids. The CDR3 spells CASSGMADTEAFF. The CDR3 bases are TGTGCCAGCAGTGGGATGGCGGACACTGAAGCTTTCTTT.

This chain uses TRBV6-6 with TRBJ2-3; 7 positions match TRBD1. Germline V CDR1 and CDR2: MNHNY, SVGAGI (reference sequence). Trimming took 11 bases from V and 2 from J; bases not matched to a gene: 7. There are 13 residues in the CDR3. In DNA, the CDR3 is TGTGCCTTGAGAGGGACAGCCACAGATACGCAGTATTTT. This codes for CALRGTATDTQYF.

The CDR3 reads CASSLQLLEETQYF. The CDR3, as DNA: TGTGCCAGCAGCCTGCAACTCTTGGAAGAGACCCAGTACTTC. The chain is built from TRBV7-9 and TRBJ2-5; D unclear. CDR1 is SEHNR and CDR2 is FQNEAQ in the germline V gene (reference sequence). The CDR3 extends over 14 amino acids. The V end lost 5 bases, the J end lost 3 bases, and 13 bases lay between the germline ends.

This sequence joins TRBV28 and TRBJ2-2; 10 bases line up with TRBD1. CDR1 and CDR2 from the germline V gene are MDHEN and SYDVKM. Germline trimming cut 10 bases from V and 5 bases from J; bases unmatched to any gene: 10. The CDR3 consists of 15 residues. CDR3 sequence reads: CATYPGTGATGELFF. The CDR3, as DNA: TGTGCCACCTACCCCGGGACAGGGGCTACCGGGGAGCTGTTTTTT.

CDR3 DNA sequence: TGTGCCAGCAGCTTTCCCGGAAACACCATATATTTT. Protein product: CASSFPGNTIYF. The chain links TRBV5-4 to TRBJ1-3; D is ambiguous. Trimming cost V 2 bases and J 4 bases, with 4 bases left between them. Germline V gene sequence: CDR1 SGHNT, CDR2 YYREEE (reference sequence). This CDR3 is built from 12 residues.